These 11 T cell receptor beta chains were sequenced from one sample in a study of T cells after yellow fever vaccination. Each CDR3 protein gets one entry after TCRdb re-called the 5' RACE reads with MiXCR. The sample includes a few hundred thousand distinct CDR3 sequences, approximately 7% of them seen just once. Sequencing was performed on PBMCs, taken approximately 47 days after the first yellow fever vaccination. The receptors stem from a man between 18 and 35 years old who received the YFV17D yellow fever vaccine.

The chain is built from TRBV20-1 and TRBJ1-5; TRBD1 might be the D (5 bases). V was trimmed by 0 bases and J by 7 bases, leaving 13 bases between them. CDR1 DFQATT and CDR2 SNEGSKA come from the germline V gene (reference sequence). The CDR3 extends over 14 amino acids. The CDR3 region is CSARDQAGWQPQHF. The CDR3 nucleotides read TGCAGTGCTAGAGATCAGGCAGGGTGGCAGCCCCAGCATTTT.

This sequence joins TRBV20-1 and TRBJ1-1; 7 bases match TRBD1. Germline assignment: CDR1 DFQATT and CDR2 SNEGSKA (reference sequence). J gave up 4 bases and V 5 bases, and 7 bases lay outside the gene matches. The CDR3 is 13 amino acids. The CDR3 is CSARTGVATEAFF. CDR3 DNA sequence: TGCAGTGCTCGAACAGGGGTAGCCACTGAAGCTTTCTTT.

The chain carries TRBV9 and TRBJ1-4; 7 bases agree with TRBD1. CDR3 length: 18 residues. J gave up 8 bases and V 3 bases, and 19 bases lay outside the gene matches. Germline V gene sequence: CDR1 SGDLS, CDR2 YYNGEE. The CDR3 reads CASSEDTTAGQVVEKLFF. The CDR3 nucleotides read TGTGCCAGCAGCGAAGACACCACCGCCGGACAGGTTGTGGAAAAACTGTTTTTT.

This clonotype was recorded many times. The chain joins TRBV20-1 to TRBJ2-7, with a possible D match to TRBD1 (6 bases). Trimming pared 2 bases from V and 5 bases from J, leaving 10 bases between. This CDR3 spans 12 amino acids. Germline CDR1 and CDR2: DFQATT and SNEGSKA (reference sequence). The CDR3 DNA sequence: TGCAGTGCTAGATCAGGGGTGGACGAGCAGTACTTC. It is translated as CSARSGVDEQYF.

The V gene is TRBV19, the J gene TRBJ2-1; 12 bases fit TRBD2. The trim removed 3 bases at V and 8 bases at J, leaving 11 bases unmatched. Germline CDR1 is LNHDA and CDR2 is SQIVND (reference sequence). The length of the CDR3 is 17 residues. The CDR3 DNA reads TGTGCCAGTAGTATTTCTAGCGGGGGGGCCGTGAGGGATGAGCAGTTCTTC. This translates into CASSISSGGAVRDEQFF.

CDR3 sequence reads: CASSFLTGKNTEAFF. As DNA, the CDR3 is TGTGCCAGCAGCTTTTTGACAGGGAAAAACACTGAAGCTTTCTTT. V is TRBV5-5 and J is TRBJ1-1; 7 nucleotides align to TRBD1. The CDR3 is 15 residues long. Trimming took 2 bases from V and 2 from J; bases not matched to a gene: 6. Per germline, CDR1 SGHKS and CDR2 YYEKEE (reference sequence).

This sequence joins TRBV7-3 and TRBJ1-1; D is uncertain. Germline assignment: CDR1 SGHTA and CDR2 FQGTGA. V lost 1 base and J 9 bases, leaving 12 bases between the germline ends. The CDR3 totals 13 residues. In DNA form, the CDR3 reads TGTGCCAGCAGCTTAAACCAAGGGTACAAAGCTTTCTTT. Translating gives CASSLNQGYKAFF.

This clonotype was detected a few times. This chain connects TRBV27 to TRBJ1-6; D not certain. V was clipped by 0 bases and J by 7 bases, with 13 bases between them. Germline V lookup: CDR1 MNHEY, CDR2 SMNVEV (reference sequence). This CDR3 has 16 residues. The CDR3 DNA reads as TGTGCCAGCAGTTTATCTACGGGTGCTAGAAATTCACCCCTCCACTTT. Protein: CASSLSTGARNSPLHF.

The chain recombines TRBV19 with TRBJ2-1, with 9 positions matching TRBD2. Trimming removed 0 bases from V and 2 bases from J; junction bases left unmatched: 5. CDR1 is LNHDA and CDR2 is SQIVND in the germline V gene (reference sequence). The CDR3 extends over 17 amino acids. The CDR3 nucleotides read TGTGCCAGTAGTATAGAGGGGCTAGCGGGAACCTACAATGAGCAGTTCTTC. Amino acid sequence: CASSIEGLAGTYNEQFF.

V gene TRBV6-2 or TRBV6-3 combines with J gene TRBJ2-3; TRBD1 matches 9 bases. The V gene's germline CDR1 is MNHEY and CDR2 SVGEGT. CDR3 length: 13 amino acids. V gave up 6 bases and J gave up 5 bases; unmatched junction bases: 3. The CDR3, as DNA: TGTGCCAGCAGGGGGACAGGGAAAGATACGCAGTATTTT. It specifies CASRGTGKDTQYF.

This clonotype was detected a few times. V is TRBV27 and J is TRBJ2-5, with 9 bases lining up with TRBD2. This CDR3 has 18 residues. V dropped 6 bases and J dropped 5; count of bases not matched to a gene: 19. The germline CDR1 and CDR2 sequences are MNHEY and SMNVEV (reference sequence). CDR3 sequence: CASSALSGGLRRRETQYF. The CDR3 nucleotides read TGTGCCAGCAGCGCATTGAGCGGGGGGCTTCGGAGGCGGGAGACCCAGTACTTC.